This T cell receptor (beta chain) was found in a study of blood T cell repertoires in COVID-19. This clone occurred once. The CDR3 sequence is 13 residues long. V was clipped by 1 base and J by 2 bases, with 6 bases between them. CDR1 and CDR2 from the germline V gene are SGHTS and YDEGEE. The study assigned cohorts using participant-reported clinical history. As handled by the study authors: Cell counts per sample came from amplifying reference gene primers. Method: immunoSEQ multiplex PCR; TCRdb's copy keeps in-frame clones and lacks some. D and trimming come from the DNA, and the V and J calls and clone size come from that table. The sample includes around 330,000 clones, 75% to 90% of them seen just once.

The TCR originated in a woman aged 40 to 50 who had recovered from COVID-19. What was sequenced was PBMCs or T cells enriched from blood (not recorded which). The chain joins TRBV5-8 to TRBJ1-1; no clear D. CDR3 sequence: CASSLRVNTEAFF. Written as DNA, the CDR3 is TGTGCCAGCAGCTTGCGAGTAAACACTGAAGCTTTCTTT. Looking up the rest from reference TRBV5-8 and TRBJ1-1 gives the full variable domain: EAGVTQSPTHLIKTRGQQATLRCSPISGHTSVYWYQQALGLGLQFLLWYDEGEERNRGNFPPRFSGRQFPNYSSELNVNALELEDSALYLCASSLRVNTEAFFGQGTRLTVV.